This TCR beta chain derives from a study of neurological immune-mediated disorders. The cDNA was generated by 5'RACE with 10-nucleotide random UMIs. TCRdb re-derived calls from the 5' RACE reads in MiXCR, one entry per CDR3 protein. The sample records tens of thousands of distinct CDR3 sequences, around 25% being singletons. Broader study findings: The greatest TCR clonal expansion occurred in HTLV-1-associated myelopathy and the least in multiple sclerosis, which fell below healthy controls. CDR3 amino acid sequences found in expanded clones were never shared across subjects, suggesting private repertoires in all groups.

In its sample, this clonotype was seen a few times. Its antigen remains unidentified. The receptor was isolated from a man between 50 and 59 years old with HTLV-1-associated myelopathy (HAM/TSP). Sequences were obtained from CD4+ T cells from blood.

CDR3 in amino acids: CASSLRDRLKGNEQFF. The CDR3 DNA reads as TGTGCCAGCAGTTTACGGGACAGATTGAAGGGCAATGAGCAGTTCTTC. This chain uses TRBV27 with TRBJ2-1, with TRBD1 matching 7 bases. V was pared by 2 bases and J by 6 bases, with 10 bases of the junction left unmatched. Germline V gene data show CDR1 as MNHEY and CDR2 as SMNVEV (reference sequence). CDR3 size: 16 residues.